Shown below are 10 T cell receptor beta chains from a single sample sequenced in a study of PD-1 blockade in classical Hodgkin lymphoma. Sequenced by immunoSEQ multiplex PCR; TCRdb stores in-frame clones only, minus some. The top ten hold 4.5% to 6% of the sample, which has 45,000 to 60,000 clones, approximately 91% seen once. Time point in this sample: newly diagnosed, previously untreated cHL patient sample. Material: peripheral blood mononuclear cells (PBMCs). The receptors were gathered from a human donor with classical Hodgkin lymphoma.

The genes are TRBV7-3 and TRBJ2-1, with TRBD2 matching over 11 bases. J lost 2 bases, V lost 5 bases, and 2 bases had no gene match. The germline V gene encodes CDR1 SGHTA and CDR2 FQGTGA. This CDR3 spans 15 amino acids. CDR3: CASSRLAGPYNEQFF. The CDR3 nucleotides are TGTGCCAGCAGCCGACTAGCGGGACCCTACAATGAGCAGTTCTTC.

This chain connects TRBV7-9 to TRBJ2-7, with D possibly called TRBD1 or TRBD2 (6 bases each). Germline V CDR1 and CDR2: SEHNR, FQNEAQ (reference sequence). The CDR3 totals 14 residues. Trimming shortened V by 5 bases and J by 4 bases, and 15 bases separated the two germline ends. The CDR3 bases are TGTGCCAGCAGCATTAGGGGGGAAAGTTACGAGCAGTACGTC. Translated, it gives CASSIRGESYEQYV.

The gene calls are TRBV19 and TRBJ2-1; D is undetermined. Germline V gene lookup returns CDR1 LNHDA and CDR2 SQIVND (reference sequence). CDR3 length equals 13 residues. The V end lost 4 bases, the J end lost 7 bases, and 11 bases lay between the germline ends. The chain's CDR3 is CASSTGVWNEQFF. The CDR3, as DNA: TGTGCCAGTAGTACAGGCGTGTGGAATGAGCAGTTCTTC. Variable domain in full (rest from reference TRBV19 and TRBJ2-1): DGGITQSPKYLFRKEGQNVTLSCEQNLNHDAMYWYRQDPGQGLRLIYYSQIVNDFQKGDIAEGYSVSREKKESFPLTVTSAQKNPTAFYLCASSTGVWNEQFFGPGTRLTVL.

The chain links TRBV28 to TRBJ1-4, with a weak D call TRBD1 (5 bases). V shed 5 bases and J shed 5 bases, with 12 bases lying between them. The CDR3 is made up of 14 amino acids. Germline-derived CDR1 and CDR2 are MDHEN and SYDVKM. The CDR3 DNA follows: TGTGCCAGCAGTCGCAGGGACTTCAATGAAAAACTGTTTTTT. Its translation is CASSRRDFNEKLFF. Complete variable domain (other parts from reference TRBV28 and TRBJ1-4): DVKVTQSSRYLVKRTGEKVFLECVQDMDHENMFWYRQDPGLGLRLIYFSYDVKMKEKGDIPEGYSVSREKKERFSLILESASTNQTSMYLCASSRRDFNEKLFFGSGTQLSVL.

The chain combines TRBV11-2 with TRBJ2-7, with 11 bases aligning to TRBD2. From germline, CDR1 is SGHAT and CDR2 FQNNGV. CDR3 size: 15 residues. V shed 3 bases, J shed 4 bases, and the junction held 5 bases outside the gene matches. In DNA form, the CDR3 reads TGTGCCAGCAGCTTCCTACTAGCGGGGGATTACGAGCAGTACTTC. Its translation: CASSFLLAGDYEQYF. Full variable domain (outside the CDR3, taken from reference TRBV11-2 and TRBJ2-7): EAGVAQSPRYKIIEKRQSVAFWCNPISGHATLYWYQQILGQGPKLLIQFQNNGVVDDSQLPKDRFSAERLKGVDSTLKIQPAKLEDSAVYLCASSFLLAGDYEQYFGPGTRLTVT.

This chain connects TRBV9 to TRBJ1-2; D gene uncertain. V lost 0 bases to trimming and J lost 3 bases, with 12 bases between them. From germline, CDR1 is SGDLS and CDR2 YYNGEE. This CDR3 spans 15 amino acids. CDR3 in DNA: TGTGCCAGCAGCGTAGGTCTCTGGGAGGACTATGGCTACACCTTC. Its protein product is CASSVGLWEDYGYTF.

The V gene is TRBV7-8, the J gene TRBJ2-7, with D possibly matching TRBD1 (6 bases). Trimming took off 5 bases at V and 3 bases at J, with 20 bases between the two ends. Germline values: CDR1 SGHVS, CDR2 FQNEAQ. The CDR3 extends over 16 amino acids. This CDR3 reads CASSMGTIPKYYEQYF. The CDR3 DNA follows: TGTGCCAGCAGCATGGGGACAATCCCCAAGTACTACGAGCAGTACTTC.

The chain links TRBV27 to TRBJ2-2, with TRBD2 matching over 7 bases. The V segment lost 6 bases and the J segment 5 bases; nucleotides outside the gene matches: 6. This CDR3 is 14 amino acids long. Germline V gene data show CDR1 as MNHEY and CDR2 as SMNVEV (reference sequence). The CDR3 loop reads CASSPTSVTGELFF. DNA of the CDR3: TGTGCCAGCAGCCCCACTAGCGTAACCGGGGAGCTGTTTTTT.

This chain uses TRBV30 with TRBJ2-1; D remains ambiguous. The CDR3 contains 12 residues. The germline V gene encodes CDR1 GTSNPN and CDR2 SVGIG (reference sequence). Trimming removed 0 bases from V and 9 bases from J, with 9 bases in between. CDR3 protein: CAWSVLGSEQFF. CDR3 nucleotides: TGTGCCTGGAGTGTACTCGGTAGTGAGCAGTTCTTC.

V gene TRBV29-1 combines with J gene TRBJ2-2, with TRBD2 matching over 16 bases. Germline loops: CDR1 SQVTM, CDR2 ANQGSEA. This CDR3 spans 14 amino acids. V trimming: 7 bases; J trimming: 7 bases; junction bases outside the gene matches: 3. The CDR3 DNA follows: TGCAGCGGGGGGACTAGCGGGAGGGACGGGGAGCTGTTTTTT. Residues: CSGGTSGRDGELFF.